A single sample gave rise to the 18 T cell receptor beta chains below, sequenced in a study of cytomegalovirus exposure and HLA in healthy donors. PCR used 60 Vbeta primers and 13 Jbeta primers. TCRdb's copy holds only in-frame clones and misses some; the assay was immunoSEQ multiplex PCR. Of more than 200,000 clones detected, 70% to 80% appear once; the ten largest clones hold under 0.25%. Sequencing was done on a sample of PBMCs. The receptor set was obtained from a girl aged 2 to 9 in good health and CMV-seronegative.

This sequence joins TRBV5-1 and TRBJ2-7; TRBD1 aligns across 9 bases. Germline V gene sequence: CDR1 SGHRS, CDR2 YFSETQ. V shed 5 bases and J 2 bases; nucleotides not matched to a gene: 5. This CDR3 contains 14 residues. CDR3 protein: CASSGTGLTYEQYF. The CDR3 DNA reads as TGCGCCAGCAGTGGGACAGGGCTCACCTACGAGCAGTACTTC.

V usage is TRBV6-4 and J usage is TRBJ2-1; 8 nucleotides match TRBD2. The germline CDR1 and CDR2 sequences are MRHNA and SNTAGT. The ends lost 0 bases at V and 8 bases at J; junction bases unmatched: 3. The CDR3 is made up of 14 amino acids. CDR3 region: CASSDSGGADEQFF. CDR3 nucleotide sequence: TGTGCCAGCAGTGACTCCGGGGGGGCAGATGAGCAGTTCTTC.

This rearrangement joins TRBV2 to TRBJ2-7; 10 bases map to TRBD1. Germline V lookup: CDR1 SNHLY, CDR2 FYNNEI. The CDR3 length is 13 residues. Unmatched junction bases numbered 7, after V lost 7 bases and J lost 7 bases. As DNA, the CDR3 is TGTGCCAGCAAGGACAGGGGGATGTGGGAGCAGTACTTC. Amino acid sequence: CASKDRGMWEQYF.

This chain links TRBV7-2 with TRBJ1-3; weak D call: TRBD1 (5 bases). V was clipped by 5 bases and J by 4 bases, with 9 bases between them. Germline V CDR1 and CDR2: SGHTA, FQGNSA. CDR3 length: 13 amino acids. The CDR3 here is CASSQGKGNTIYF. CDR3 in DNA: TGTGCCAGCAGCCAGGGCAAGGGAAACACCATATATTTT. Supplemented by reference TRBV7-2 and TRBJ1-3, the full variable domain reads GAGVSQSPSNKVTEKGKDVELRCDPISGHTALYWYRQSLGQGLEFLIYFQGNSAPDKSGLPSDRFSAERTGGSVSTLTIQRTQQEDSAVYLCASSQGKGNTIYFGEGSWLTVV.

The chain uses TRBV4-2 and TRBJ1-5; D uncertain. The V gene's germline CDR1 is LGHNA and CDR2 YNFKEQ. The germline V and J ends were trimmed by 0 bases and 4 bases, with 10 bases remaining between them. This CDR3 is 15 amino acids long. For the CDR3, the DNA is TGTGCCAGCAGCCAAGAGGTAGAAGCAAATCAGCCCCAGCATTTT. It codes for CASSQEVEANQPQHF.

V usage is TRBV4-1 and J usage is TRBJ2-1, with 9 bases matching TRBD2. Trimming took 4 bases from V and 9 from J; bases not matched to a gene: 7. Per germline, CDR1 MGHRA and CDR2 YSYEKL. CDR3 length equals 14 residues. The CDR3 protein is CASSRVAGAGEQFF. CDR3 nucleotides: TGCGCCAGCAGCCGAGTAGCGGGGGCGGGTGAGCAGTTCTTC.

Note on this clone: A junction boundary mismatches the germline segment, possibly from a read error. J is TRBJ2-6 and V is TRBV7-9, with a possible D match to TRBD1 (5 bases). CDR3 length: 17 residues. Looked up from germline, CDR1 is SEHNR and CDR2 is FQNEAQ (reference sequence). CDR3 region: CASSSPDRRSGANVLTF. The CDR3 DNA reads as TGTGCCAGCAGCTCCCCGGACCGCCGCTCTGGGGCCAACGTCCTGACCTTC.

The J gene is TRBJ2-7, the V gene TRBV13; D perhaps matches TRBD1 (6 bases). The CDR3 is made up of 13 amino acids. Germline V gene sequence: CDR1 PRHDT, CDR2 FYEKMQ (reference sequence). The germline V and J ends were trimmed by 5 bases and 6 bases, with 14 bases remaining between them. CDR3 sequence: CASSPAGTSEQYF. The CDR3 coding sequence is TGTGCCAGCAGCCCAGCCGGGACAAGCGAGCAGTACTTC.

Turning to this clone: Different DNA sequences within this sample yield the same CDR3. The chain carries TRBV7-8 and TRBJ1-6, with D perhaps TRBD1 (5 bases). In germline, CDR1 is SGHVS, CDR2 FQNEAQ. Trimming took 3 bases from V and 3 from J, leaving 9 bases between them. This CDR3 contains 15 residues. The CDR3 DNA follows: TGTGCCAGCAGCTTTGAAACAGGCTATAATTCACCCCTCCACTTT. It encodes CASSFETGYNSPLHF.

This sequence joins TRBV10-1 and TRBJ2-1, with unresolved D. This CDR3 contains 13 residues. Germline V lookup: CDR1 WNHNN, CDR2 SYGVQD (reference sequence). Trimming shortened V by 5 bases and J by 1 base, and 6 bases separated the two germline ends. CDR3 nucleotide sequence: TGCGCCAGCAGTCCCGGGTCCTACAATGAGCAGTTCTTC. Its protein product is CASSPGSYNEQFF.

The V call is TRBV5-1, the J call TRBJ2-3; tentatively, D is TRBD1 (6 bases). Germline values: CDR1 SGHRS, CDR2 YFSETQ. The CDR3 runs to 15 residues. Trimming removed 6 bases from V and 3 bases from J, with 17 bases in between. CDR3 nucleotides: TGCGCCAGCACGGGCAGGGGTCAGAGGACAGATACGCAGTATTTT. This sequence encodes CASTGRGQRTDTQYF.

The V call is TRBV28, the J call TRBJ1-1; TRBD1 aligns across 8 bases. CDR1 MDHEN and CDR2 SYDVKM come from the germline V gene. Trimming cost V 6 bases and J 1 base; bases outside gene matches: 7. The CDR3 sequence is 15 residues long. The CDR3 sequence: CASRNRQGSNTEAFF. The CDR3 nucleotides read TGTGCCAGCAGAAATCGACAGGGGTCGAACACTGAAGCTTTCTTT.

CDR3 protein: CASSVRPTGNSRGTEAFF. The CDR3 nucleotides read TGTGCCAGCAGTGTGAGACCGACAGGGAATTCTCGGGGAACTGAAGCTTTCTTT. V is TRBV27 and J is TRBJ1-1; 7 positions agree with TRBD1. In germline, CDR1 is MNHEY, CDR2 SMNVEV (reference sequence). This CDR3 is 18 amino acids long. The J segment lost 5 bases and the V segment lost 5 bases, leaving 20 bases of the junction unmatched.

V usage is TRBV5-1 and J usage is TRBJ2-3; maybe TRBD1 (7 bases). This CDR3 has 16 residues. V lost 4 bases and J lost 5, with 20 bases in between. Germline assignment: CDR1 SGHRS and CDR2 YFSETQ. The CDR3 bases are TGCGCCAGCAGCCCGGGAGACCCTACAGGGGTAGATACGCAGTATTTT. Protein product: CASSPGDPTGVDTQYF. The variable domain in full, with the rest retrieved from reference TRBV5-1 and TRBJ2-3, is KAGVTQTPRYLIKTRGQQVTLSCSPISGHRSVSWYQQTPGQGLQFLFEYFSETQRNKGNFPGRFSGRQFSNSRSEMNVSTLELGDSALYLCASSPGDPTGVDTQYFGPGTRLTVL.

A few counts support this clone. The chain joins TRBV14 to TRBJ1-2; TRBD1 matches 7 bases. V lost 4 bases, J lost 4 bases, and 6 bases stayed unmatched. Germline CDR1 reads SGHDN; CDR2 reads FVKESK. This CDR3 has 14 residues. The CDR3 DNA is TGTGCCAGCAGCCCTCAGGAGGGGGCCTATGGCTACACCTTC. Protein: CASSPQEGAYGYTF. The full variable domain, with the rest looked up from reference TRBV14 and TRBJ1-2, is EAGVTQFPSHSVIEKGQTVTLRCDPISGHDNLYWYRRVMGKEIKFLLHFVKESKQDESGMPNNRFLAERTGGTYSTLKVQPAELEDSGVYFCASSPQEGAYGYTFGSGTRLTVV.

This chain uses TRBV27 with TRBJ2-5; the match to TRBD1 covers 9 bases. V lost 7 bases to trimming and J lost 4 bases; unmatched junction nucleotides: 10. This CDR3 region has 15 residues. In germline, CDR1 is MNHEY, CDR2 SMNVEV (reference sequence). DNA for the CDR3: TGTGCCAGCAAACGGGGACAGGGAGATGTAGAGACCCAGTACTTC. Encoded protein: CASKRGQGDVETQYF.

The CDR3 nucleotides are TGTGCCAGCAGCGTAGCTGACTCAAGCTCCTACGAGCAGTACTTC. It codes for CASSVADSSSYEQYF. V usage is TRBV9 and J usage is TRBJ2-7; no clear D gene. This CDR3 is built from 15 residues. The V end lost 0 bases, the J end lost 0 bases, and 10 bases lay between the germline ends. Germline lookup yields CDR1 SGDLS and CDR2 YYNGEE.

This chain links TRBV27 with TRBJ2-7, with 8 bases identical to TRBD2. Germline V gene data show CDR1 as MNHEY and CDR2 as SMNVEV (reference sequence). V gave up 5 bases and J gave up 5 bases; unmatched junction bases: 8. The CDR3 covers 14 residues. The CDR3 DNA is TGTGCCAGCAGTCCCGGGACTAGGGCCCACGAGCAGTACTTC. Protein product: CASSPGTRAHEQYF.